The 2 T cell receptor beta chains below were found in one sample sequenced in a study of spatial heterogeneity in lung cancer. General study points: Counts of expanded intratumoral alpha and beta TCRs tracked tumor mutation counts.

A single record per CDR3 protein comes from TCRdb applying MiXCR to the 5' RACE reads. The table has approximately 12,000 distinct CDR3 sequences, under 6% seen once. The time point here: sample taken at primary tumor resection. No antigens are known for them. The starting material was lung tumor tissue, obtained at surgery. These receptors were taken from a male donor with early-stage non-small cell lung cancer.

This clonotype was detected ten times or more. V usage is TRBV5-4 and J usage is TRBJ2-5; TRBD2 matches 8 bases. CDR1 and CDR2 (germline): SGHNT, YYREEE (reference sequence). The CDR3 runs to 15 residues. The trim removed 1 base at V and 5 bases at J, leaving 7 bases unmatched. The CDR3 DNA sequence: TGTGCCAGCAGCTTGCAGCGGGGGACGGGTGAGACCCAGTACTTC. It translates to CASSLQRGTGETQYF.

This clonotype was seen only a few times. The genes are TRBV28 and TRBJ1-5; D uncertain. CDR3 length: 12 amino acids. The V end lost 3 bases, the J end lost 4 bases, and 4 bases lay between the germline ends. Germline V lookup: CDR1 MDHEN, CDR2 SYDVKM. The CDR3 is CASSLLNQPQHF. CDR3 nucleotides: TGTGCCAGCAGTTTGTTGAATCAGCCCCAGCATTTT.